What follows is one T cell receptor (beta chain) and its context. Participant-given clinical history determined each cohort assignment. This record belongs to a study of blood T cell repertoires in COVID-19. The table came from immunoSEQ multiplex PCR; TCRdb's copy has only in-frame clones and leaves some out. The table lists about 220,000 clones, 80% to 90% of them singletons, with approximately 3.8% in the top ten. V dropped 7 bases and J dropped 8 bases, with 17 bases sitting between them. The germline V gene has CDR1 SNHLY and CDR2 FYNNEI. This CDR3 is built from 13 residues. The gene calls are TRBV2 and TRBJ1-1, with D possibly TRBD1 on 6 matching bases. Sequenced sample: PBMCs or T cells enriched from blood (not recorded which). The receptor's source is a woman under 30 in a cohort exposed to, infected with or recovered from COVID-19 (not recorded which). The CDR3 loop is CASILGTGQEAFF. The CDR3 bases are TGTGCCAGCATCTTGGGAACAGGGCAAGAAGCTTTCTTT.